The clone carrying this T cell receptor beta chain was observed a single time. This record belongs to a study of blood T cell repertoires in COVID-19. About the research overall: The samples span acute and convalescent COVID-19 from the United States, Italy and Spain. From T cells, B-cell-depleted T cells, or PBMCs came the material, which was cDNA or gDNA.

Original processing notes: How many nucleated cells were present was estimated from reference gene primer amplification. Here immunoSEQ multiplex PCR was the method, and the copy in TCRdb shows in-frame clones only, minus some. V, J and clone size are those of that table, while D and trimming were read from the DNA. The sample has about 60,000 clones; 70% to 80% are singletons. V was shortened by 5 bases and J by 4 bases, with 8 bases between the two germline ends. The CDR3 extends over 12 amino acids. Germline CDR1 reads SNHLY; CDR2 reads FYNNEI. The clonotype originates from a man aged 45-65 years with active or convalescent COVID-19. V usage is TRBV2 and J usage is TRBJ1-1; a weak D match, TRBD1 (5 bases). Sample: peripheral blood. The CDR3 DNA sequence: TGTGCCAGCAGTCCCGGGGGCACTGAAGCTTTCTTT. It yields the protein CASSPGGTEAFF. The variable domain in full, with the rest retrieved from reference TRBV2 and TRBJ1-1, is EPEVTQTPSHQVTQMGQEVILRCVPISNHLYFYWYRQILGQKVEFLVSFYNNEISEKSEIFDDQFSVERPDGSNFTLKIRSTKLEDSAMYFCASSPGGTEAFFGQGTRLTVV.